The present T cell receptor (beta chain) was sequenced within a study of T cells in Graves' hyperthyroidism and ophthalmopathy. Looking at the study overall: At initial diagnosis, before any treatment had begun, peripheral blood was obtained. Study-wide results and limits: Blood shared most expanded thyroid clonotypes above 0.001.

Trimming shortened V by 4 bases and J by 4 bases, and 20 bases separated the two germline ends. CDR1 DFQATT and CDR2 SNEGSKA come from the germline V gene (reference sequence). The CDR3 is 16 residues long. The definition of stable Graves' hyperthyroidism was no ophthalmopathy progression within 18 months. Not enrolled were patients with uncontrolled infection, other autoimmune disease, pregnancy or lactation. Many counts were recorded for this clonotype. As yet, its antigen is unknown. RNA transcripts were the template for amplifying TCR beta CDR3 regions. The TCR CDR3 first-round RT-PCR relied on the HTBI primer set. TCRdb recomputed calls from the multiplex PCR reads with MiXCR, one row per CDR3 protein. The sample lists roughly 300,000 distinct CDR3 sequences, approximately 13% occurring once.

The sample taken for sequencing was blood. The sequence derives from a woman aged 30 to 39 with Graves' hyperthyroidism. The chain joins TRBV20-1 to TRBJ1-5, with a weak D call TRBD1 (5 bases). Written as DNA, the CDR3 is TGCAGTGCTACCTTACGGCGGGGGGGAGGTAATCAGCCCCAGCATTTT. Encoded protein: CSATLRRGGGNQPQHF.